The clone carrying this T cell receptor beta chain was counted a few times. The antigen is undetermined. This CDR3 has 14 amino acids. CDR1 and CDR2 (germline): SGHDT, YYEEEE. V shed 3 bases, J shed 13 bases, and the junction held 11 bases outside the gene matches. TCRdb processed the 5' RACE reads anew with MiXCR; each CDR3 protein has one entry. Of about 800,000 distinct CDR3 sequences in the sample, about an eighth were seen once. This entry is derived from a study of CD8 T cells in ankylosing spondylitis. Findings and limits, study-wide: Ankylosing spondylitis blood appeared to be characterized by a TCR beta motif of several highly homologous variants.

Sequenced: blood, either unsorted or a sorted T cell fraction (not recorded which). The TCR sequence derives from a male donor with ankylosing spondylitis. The chain combines TRBV5-6 with TRBJ2-1; 9 positions agree with TRBD2. CDR3 sequence: CASSWQGGGATQFF. The CDR3 nucleotides read TGTGCCAGCAGCTGGCAGGGCGGGGGGGCCACCCAGTTCTTC.